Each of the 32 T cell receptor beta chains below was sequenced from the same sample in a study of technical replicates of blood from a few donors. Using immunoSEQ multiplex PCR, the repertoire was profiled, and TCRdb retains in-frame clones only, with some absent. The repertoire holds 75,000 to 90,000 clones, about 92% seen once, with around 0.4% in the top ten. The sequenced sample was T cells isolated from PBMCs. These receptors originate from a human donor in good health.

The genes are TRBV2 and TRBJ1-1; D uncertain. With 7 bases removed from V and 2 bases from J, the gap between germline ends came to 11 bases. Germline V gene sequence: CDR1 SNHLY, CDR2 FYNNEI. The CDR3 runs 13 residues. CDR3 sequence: CASNLLDNTEAFF. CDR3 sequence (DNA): TGTGCCAGCAATCTCTTAGATAACACTGAAGCTTTCTTT.

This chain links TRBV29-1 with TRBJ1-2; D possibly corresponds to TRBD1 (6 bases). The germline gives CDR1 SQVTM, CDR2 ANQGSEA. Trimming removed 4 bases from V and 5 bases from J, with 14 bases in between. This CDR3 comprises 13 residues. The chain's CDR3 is CSVVRGMGYGYTF. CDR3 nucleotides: TGCAGCGTTGTTAGGGGGATGGGGTATGGCTACACCTTC.

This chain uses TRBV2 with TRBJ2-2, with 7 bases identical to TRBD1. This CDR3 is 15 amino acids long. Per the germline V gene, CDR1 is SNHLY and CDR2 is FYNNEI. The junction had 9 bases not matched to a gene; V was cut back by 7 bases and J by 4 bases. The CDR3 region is CASTADREITGELFF. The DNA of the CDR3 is TGTGCCAGCACCGCCGACAGGGAGATCACCGGGGAGCTGTTTTTT.

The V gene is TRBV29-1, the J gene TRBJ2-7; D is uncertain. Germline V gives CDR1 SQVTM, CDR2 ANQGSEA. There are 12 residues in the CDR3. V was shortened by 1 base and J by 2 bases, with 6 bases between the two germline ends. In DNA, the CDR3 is TGCAGCGTTGAAGGCGCGGCCTACGAGCAGTACTTC. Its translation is CSVEGAAYEQYF.

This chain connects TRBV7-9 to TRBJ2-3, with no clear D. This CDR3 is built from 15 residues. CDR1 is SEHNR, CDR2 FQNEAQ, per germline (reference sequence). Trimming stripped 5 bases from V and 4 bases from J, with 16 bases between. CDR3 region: CASSDTADQSDTQYF. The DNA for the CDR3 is TGTGCCAGCAGCGATACCGCCGATCAGTCAGATACGCAGTATTTT. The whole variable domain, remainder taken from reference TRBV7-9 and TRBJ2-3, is DTGVSQNPRHKITKRGQNVTFRCDPISEHNRLYWYRQTLGQGPEFLTYFQNEAQLEKSRLLSDRFSAERPKGSFSTLEIQRTEQGDSAMYLCASSDTADQSDTQYFGPGTRLTVL.

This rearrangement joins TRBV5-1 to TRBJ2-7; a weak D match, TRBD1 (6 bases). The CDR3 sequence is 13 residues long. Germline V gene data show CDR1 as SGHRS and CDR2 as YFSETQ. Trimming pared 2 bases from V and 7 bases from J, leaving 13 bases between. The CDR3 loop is CASSFNRVGEQYF. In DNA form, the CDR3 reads TGCGCCAGCAGCTTTAACAGGGTGGGGGAGCAGTACTTC.

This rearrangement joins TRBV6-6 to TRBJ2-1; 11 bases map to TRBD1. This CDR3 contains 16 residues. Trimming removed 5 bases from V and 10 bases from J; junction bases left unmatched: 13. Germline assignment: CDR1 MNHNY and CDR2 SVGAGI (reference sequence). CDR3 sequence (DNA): TGTGCCAGCAGTCCCCTAGGACAGGGGGCGTTTGGAGAGCAGTTCTTC. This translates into CASSPLGQGAFGEQFF.

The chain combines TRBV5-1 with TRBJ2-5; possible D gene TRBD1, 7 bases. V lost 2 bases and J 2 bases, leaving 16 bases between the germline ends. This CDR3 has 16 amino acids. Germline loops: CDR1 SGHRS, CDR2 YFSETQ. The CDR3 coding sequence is TGCGCCAGCAGCTTTATCACGGCAGGGGGGCAAGAGACCCAGTACTTC. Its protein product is CASSFITAGGQETQYF.

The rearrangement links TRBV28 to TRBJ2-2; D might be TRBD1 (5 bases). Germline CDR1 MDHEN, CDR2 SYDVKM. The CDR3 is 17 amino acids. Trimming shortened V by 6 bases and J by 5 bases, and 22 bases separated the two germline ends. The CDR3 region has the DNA TGTGCCAGCAGACTGCCCCCTGGGCAGGGCAATACCGGGGAGCTGTTTTTT. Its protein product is CASRLPPGQGNTGELFF.

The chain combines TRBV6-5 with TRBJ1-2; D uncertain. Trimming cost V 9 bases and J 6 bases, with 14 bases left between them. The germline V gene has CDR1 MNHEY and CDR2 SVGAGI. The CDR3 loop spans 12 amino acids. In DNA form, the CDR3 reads TGTGCCAGTGGAGGAGCGTTAGATGGCTACACCTTC. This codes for CASGGALDGYTF.

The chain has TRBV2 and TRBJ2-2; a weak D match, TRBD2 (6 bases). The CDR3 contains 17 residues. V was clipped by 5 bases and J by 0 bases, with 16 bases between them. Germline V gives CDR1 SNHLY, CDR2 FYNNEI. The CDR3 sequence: CASSRRLVEANTGELFF. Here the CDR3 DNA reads TGTGCCAGCAGTCGAAGACTAGTCGAAGCGAACACCGGGGAGCTGTTTTTT.

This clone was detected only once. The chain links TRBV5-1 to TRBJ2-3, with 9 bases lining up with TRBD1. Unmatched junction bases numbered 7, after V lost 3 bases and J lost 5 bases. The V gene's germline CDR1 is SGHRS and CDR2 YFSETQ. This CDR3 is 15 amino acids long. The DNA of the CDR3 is TGCGCCAGCAGCTGGACCGGGACAGGGCAAGATACGCAGTATTTT. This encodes CASSWTGTGQDTQYF.

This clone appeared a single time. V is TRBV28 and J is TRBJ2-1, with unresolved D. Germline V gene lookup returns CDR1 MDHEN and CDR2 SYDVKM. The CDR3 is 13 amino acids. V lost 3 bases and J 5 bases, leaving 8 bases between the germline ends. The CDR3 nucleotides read TGTGCCAGCAGTTTTGTAGAACACAATGAGCAGTTCTTC. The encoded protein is CASSFVEHNEQFF.

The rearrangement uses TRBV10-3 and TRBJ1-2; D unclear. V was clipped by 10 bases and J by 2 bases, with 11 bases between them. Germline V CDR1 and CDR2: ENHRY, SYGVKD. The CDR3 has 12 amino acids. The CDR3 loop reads CATGGGNYGYTF. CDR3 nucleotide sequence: TGTGCCACCGGCGGAGGAAACTATGGCTACACCTTC.

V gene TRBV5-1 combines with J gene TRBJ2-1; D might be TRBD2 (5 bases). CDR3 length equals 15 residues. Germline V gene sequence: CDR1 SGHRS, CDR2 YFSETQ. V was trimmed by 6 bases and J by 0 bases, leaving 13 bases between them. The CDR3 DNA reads TGCGCCAGCAAGGATCAGCGGAGCTCCTACAATGAGCAGTTCTTC. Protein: CASKDQRSSYNEQFF. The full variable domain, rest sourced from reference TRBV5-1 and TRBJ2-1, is KAGVTQTPRYLIKTRGQQVTLSCSPISGHRSVSWYQQTPGQGLQFLFEYFSETQRNKGNFPGRFSGRQFSNSRSEMNVSTLELGDSALYLCASKDQRSSYNEQFFGPGTRLTVL.

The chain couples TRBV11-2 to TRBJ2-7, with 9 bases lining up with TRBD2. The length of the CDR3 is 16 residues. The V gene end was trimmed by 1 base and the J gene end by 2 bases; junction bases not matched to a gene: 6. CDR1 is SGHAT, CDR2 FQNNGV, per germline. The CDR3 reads CASSLAEAGGTYEQYF. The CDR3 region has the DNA TGTGCCAGCAGCTTAGCAGAGGCGGGAGGGACCTACGAGCAGTACTTC.

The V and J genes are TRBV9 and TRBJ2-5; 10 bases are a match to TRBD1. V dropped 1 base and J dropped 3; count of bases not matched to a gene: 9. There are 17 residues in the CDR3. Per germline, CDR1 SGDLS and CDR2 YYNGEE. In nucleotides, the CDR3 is TGTGCCAGCAGCGTACAGACAGGGGGCGCCTTAGAAGAGACCCAGTACTTC. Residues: CASSVQTGGALEETQYF. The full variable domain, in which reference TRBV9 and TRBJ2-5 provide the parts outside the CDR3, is DSGVTQTPKHLITATGQRVTLRCSPRSGDLSVYWYQQSLDQGLQFLIQYYNGEERAKGNILERFSAQQFPDLHSELNLSSLELGDSALYFCASSVQTGGALEETQYFGPGTRLLVL.

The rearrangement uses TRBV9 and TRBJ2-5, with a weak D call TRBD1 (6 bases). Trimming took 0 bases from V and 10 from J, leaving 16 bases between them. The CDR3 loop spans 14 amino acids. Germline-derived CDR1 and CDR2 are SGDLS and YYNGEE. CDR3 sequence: CASSVDVSARGQYF. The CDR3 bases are TGTGCCAGCAGCGTAGATGTGTCCGCCAGGGGCCAGTACTTC.

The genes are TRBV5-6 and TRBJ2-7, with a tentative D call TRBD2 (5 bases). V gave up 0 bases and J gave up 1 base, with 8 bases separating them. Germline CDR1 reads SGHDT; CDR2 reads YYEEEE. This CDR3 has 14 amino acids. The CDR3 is CASSLGTSSYEQYF. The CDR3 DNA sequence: TGTGCCAGCAGCTTGGGGACTTCGTCCTACGAGCAGTACTTC.

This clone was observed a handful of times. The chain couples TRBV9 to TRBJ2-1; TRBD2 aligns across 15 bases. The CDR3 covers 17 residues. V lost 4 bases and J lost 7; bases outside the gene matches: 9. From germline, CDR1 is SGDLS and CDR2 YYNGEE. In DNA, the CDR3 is TGTGCCAGCAGCTTAAATACGGGACTAGCGGGAGGTAATGAGCAGTTCTTC. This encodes CASSLNTGLAGGNEQFF.

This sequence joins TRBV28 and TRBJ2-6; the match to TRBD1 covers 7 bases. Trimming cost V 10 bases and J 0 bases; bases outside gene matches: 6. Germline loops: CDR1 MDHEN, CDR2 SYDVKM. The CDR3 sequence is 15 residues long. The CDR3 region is CATDRVNSGANVLTF. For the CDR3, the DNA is TGTGCCACCGACAGGGTAAACTCTGGGGCCAACGTCCTGACTTTC.

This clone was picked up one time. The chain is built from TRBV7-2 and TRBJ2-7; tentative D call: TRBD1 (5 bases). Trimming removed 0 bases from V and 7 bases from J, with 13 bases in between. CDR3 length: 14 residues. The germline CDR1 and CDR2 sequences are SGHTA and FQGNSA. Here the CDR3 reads CASSLAMIAGEQYF. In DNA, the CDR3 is TGTGCCAGCAGCTTAGCAATGATAGCAGGGGAGCAGTACTTC.

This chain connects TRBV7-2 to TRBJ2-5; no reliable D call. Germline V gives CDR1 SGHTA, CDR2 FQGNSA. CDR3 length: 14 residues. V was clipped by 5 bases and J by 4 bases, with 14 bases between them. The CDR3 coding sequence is TGTGCCAGCAGCACGTGGGCCAGGTCAGAGACCCAGTACTTC. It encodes CASSTWARSETQYF.

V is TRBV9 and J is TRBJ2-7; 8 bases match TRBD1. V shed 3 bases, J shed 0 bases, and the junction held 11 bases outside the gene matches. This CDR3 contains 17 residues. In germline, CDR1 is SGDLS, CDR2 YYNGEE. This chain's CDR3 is CASSAGGWGRLSYEQYF. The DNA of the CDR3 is TGTGCCAGCAGCGCAGGGGGCTGGGGTCGACTCTCCTACGAGCAGTACTTC.

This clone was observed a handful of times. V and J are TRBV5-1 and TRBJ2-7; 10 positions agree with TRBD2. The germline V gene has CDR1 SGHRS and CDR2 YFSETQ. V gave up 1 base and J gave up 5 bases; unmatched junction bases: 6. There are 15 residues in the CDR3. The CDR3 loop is CASSLSLAGVDEQYF. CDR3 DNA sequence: TGCGCCAGCAGCTTGAGCCTAGCGGGAGTAGACGAGCAGTACTTC.

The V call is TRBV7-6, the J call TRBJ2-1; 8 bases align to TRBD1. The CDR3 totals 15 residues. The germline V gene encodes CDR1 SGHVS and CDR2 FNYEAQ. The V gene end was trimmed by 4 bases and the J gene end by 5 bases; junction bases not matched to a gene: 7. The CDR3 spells CASSSDRDSHNEQFF. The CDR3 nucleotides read TGTGCCAGCAGCTCGGACAGGGATAGTCACAATGAGCAGTTCTTC.

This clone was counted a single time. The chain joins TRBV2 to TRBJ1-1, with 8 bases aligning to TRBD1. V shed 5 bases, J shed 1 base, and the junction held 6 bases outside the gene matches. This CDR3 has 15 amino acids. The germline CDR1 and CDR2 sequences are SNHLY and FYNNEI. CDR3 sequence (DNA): TGTGCCAGCAGTCAGGAGGGACAGGAGAACACTGAAGCTTTCTTT. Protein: CASSQEGQENTEAFF. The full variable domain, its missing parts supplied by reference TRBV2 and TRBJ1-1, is EPEVTQTPSHQVTQMGQEVILRCVPISNHLYFYWYRQILGQKVEFLVSFYNNEISEKSEIFDDQFSVERPDGSNFTLKIRSTKLEDSAMYFCASSQEGQENTEAFFGQGTRLTVV.

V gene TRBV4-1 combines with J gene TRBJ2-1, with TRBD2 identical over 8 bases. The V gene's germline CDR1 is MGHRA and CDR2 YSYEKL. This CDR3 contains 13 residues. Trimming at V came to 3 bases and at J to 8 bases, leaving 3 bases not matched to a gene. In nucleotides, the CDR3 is TGCGCCAGCAGCCAGCTCGGGGGGGATGAGCAGTTCTTC. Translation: CASSQLGGDEQFF.

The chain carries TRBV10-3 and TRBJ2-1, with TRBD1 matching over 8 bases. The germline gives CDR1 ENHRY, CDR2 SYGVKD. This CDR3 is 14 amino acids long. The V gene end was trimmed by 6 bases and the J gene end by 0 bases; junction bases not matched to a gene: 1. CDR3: CAISTGGSYNEQFF. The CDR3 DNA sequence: TGTGCCATCAGCACAGGGGGCTCCTACAATGAGCAGTTCTTC.

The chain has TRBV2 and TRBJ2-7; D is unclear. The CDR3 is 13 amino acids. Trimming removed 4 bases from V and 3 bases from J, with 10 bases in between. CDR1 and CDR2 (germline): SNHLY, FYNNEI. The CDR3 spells CASSGGSGYEQYF. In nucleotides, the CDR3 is TGTGCCAGCAGTGGAGGTTCGGGCTACGAGCAGTACTTC.

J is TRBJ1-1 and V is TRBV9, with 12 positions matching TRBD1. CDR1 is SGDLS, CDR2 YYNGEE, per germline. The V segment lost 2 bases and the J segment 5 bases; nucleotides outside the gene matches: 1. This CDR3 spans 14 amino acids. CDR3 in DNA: TGTGCCAGCAGCGTGGGACAGGGGGCGACTGAAGCTTTCTTT. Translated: CASSVGQGATEAFF.

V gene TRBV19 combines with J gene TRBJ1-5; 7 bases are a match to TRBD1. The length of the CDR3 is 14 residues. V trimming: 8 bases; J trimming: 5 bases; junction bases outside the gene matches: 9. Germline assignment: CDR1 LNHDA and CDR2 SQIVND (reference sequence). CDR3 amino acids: CASVLGGTDQPQHF. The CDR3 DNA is TGTGCCAGTGTATTAGGGGGCACTGATCAGCCCCAGCATTTT. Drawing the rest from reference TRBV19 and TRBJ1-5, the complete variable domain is DGGITQSPKYLFRKEGQNVTLSCEQNLNHDAMYWYRQDPGQGLRLIYYSQIVNDFQKGDIAEGYSVSREKKESFPLTVTSAQKNPTAFYLCASVLGGTDQPQHFGDGTRLSIL.